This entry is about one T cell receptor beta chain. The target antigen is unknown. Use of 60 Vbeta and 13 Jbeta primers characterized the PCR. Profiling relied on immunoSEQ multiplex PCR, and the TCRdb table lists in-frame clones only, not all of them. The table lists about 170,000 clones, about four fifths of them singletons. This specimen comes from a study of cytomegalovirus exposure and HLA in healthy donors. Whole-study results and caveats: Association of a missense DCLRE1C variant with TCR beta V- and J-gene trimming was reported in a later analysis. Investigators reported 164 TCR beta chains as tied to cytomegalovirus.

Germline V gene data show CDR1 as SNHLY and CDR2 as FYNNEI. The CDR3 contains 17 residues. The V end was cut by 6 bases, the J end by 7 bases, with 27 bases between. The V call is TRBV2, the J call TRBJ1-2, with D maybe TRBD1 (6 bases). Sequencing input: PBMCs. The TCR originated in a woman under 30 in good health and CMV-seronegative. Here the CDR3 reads CASRATLITGLIGGYTF. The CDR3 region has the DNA TGTGCCAGCAGGGCCACCCTTATTACAGGGCTTATCGGTGGCTACACCTTC.